This T cell receptor (beta chain) emerged from a study of regulatory T cells in long-lasting Graves disease (dated by TCRdb to 2020 to 2023). Broadly, across the study: Patients with newly diagnosed Graves' disease had been on antithyroid drugs for under 3 months. This study used TCR sequencing and RNA sequencing of peripheral blood to compare persistent Graves' disease patients against newly diagnosed Graves' disease patients. The study was conducted in China and was registered as a clinical trial. A total of about 33 samples underwent TCR sequencing, from around 13 patients with persistent Graves' disease and approximately 20 patients with newly diagnosed Graves' disease. Overall results and qualifications from the work: Lower TCR Shannon entropy and fewer highly expanded clones were observed in persistent Graves' disease patients than in newly diagnosed patients, which suggested clonal expansion. Persistent disease showed preferential use of TRBV28, TRBJ1-2 and TRBJ2-5, whereas newly diagnosed disease favored TRBV20-1 and TRBJ2-1. As a limitation, the authors acknowledged that the small sample size may reduce accuracy. Sequencing and analysis were restricted to the TCR beta chain. Because the primary lesion, thyroid tissue, could not be accessed, the study looked at peripheral blood alone. More public clonotypes were shared among persistent patients (roughly 2,700) than among newly diagnosed patients (roughly 1,000).

CDR1 ENHRY and CDR2 SYGVKD were looked up in the germline V gene. The V end gives up 5 bases and the J end 1 base, leaving 7 bases in the junction not matched to a gene. The cysteine opens and the phenylalanine closes a CDR3 of 16 amino acids. CDR3 DNA is the only sequence kept; it has 48 bases, read in frame from the first base. This clonotype showed up many times. Its antigen remains undetermined. It has no much larger one-base neighbor in the sample; base qualities were not kept. Per the publication, the time point label means: newly diagnosed GD, antithyroid drugs for less than 3 months. For both TCR sequencing and RNA sequencing, RNA was extracted from PBMCs in TRIzol. The diagnosis of Graves' disease followed American Thyroid Association guidelines. The patients came from an endocrinology department in Xi'an, China. From each patient, around 9.3 milliliters of peripheral blood was collected into an EDTA anticoagulant tube. Ficoll Paque Plus density gradient separation was used to isolate PBMCs, and no further T cell sorting was performed. RNA quality was checked with an Agilent 2100 Bioanalyzer and agarose gel, and concentration with a NanoDrop 2000.

The library relied on multiplex PCR. TCRdb shows the sequencer as Illumina HiSeq 4000. iRepertoire HTBI primers and Arm-PCR amplification of CDR3 regions were used to construct TCR beta libraries. PCR products were gel purified before sequencing. As for the authors' bioinformatics: Gene usage analysis of CDR3 amino acid clonotypes relied on the roughly 60 TRBV and 14 TRBJ segments identified across samples. COPE and FqMerger were used to merge filtered high-quality paired reads into contigs. BLAST was used to align contigs to the IMGT TRBV, TRBD and TRBJ reference genes, and CDR3 was defined following IMGT. Highly expanded clones were defined as clonotypes with a frequency above 0.1%. Shannon entropy was used to measure repertoire diversity, and the Gini coefficient was used to measure V-J evenness. A clonotype found in more than one individual was treated as public. TCRdb itself trimmed the public reads at Q25 with fastp, ran MiXCR and retained productive beta chains. Every distinct CDR3 protein forms one entry, paired with its most common genes and DNA. The V and J calls were determined by TCRdb, not by the authors. This sample has 450,000 to 600,000 distinct CDR3 sequences in its table, and roughly 14% of those were observed once. The ten largest make up over 7.5% of the sample.

The same sample was also studied in work on T cells in Graves' hyperthyroidism and ophthalmopathy. The second paper further reports: Stable Graves' hyperthyroidism was defined as no progression to ophthalmopathy during 18 months of follow-up. Hyperthyroidism patients were newly diagnosed, had a disease duration of under 2 months, and were aged 18 to 65 years. Patients with uncontrolled infections, other autoimmune diseases, pregnancy or lactation were excluded. Clinical symptoms, serum thyroxine and TRAb, thyroid ultrasound, and orbital computed tomography formed the basis for the diagnoses. For the first round of RT-PCR on the TCR CDR3, the HTBI primer set was used together with the Qiagen OneStep RT-PCR kit. Most expanded thyroid clonotypes (frequency above 0.001) were also detected in blood, a finding suggesting that blood repertoires may reflect thyroid immune responses. A 13 V-J signature model separated ophthalmopathy from stable hyperthyroidism, with around 91% sensitivity and 81% to 83% specificity in cross-validation and 80%/75% in testing. In validation, the model predicted progression to ophthalmopathy a median of about 5.9 months before onset, with about 70% sensitivity and roughly 72% specificity. A discovery cohort of roughly 100 patients, approximately 45 with Graves' ophthalmopathy and roughly 59 with stable Graves' hyperthyroidism, was used to find distinguishing TCR V-J signatures. Prospective prediction of ophthalmopathy was tested in an independent validation cohort consisting of 18 hyperthyroidism patients and around 16 patients who later progressed to ophthalmopathy. For training and testing, the 80 to 100 patients in the discovery cohort were randomly divided in a 7:3 ratio. In several Graves' hyperthyroidism patients, the study also compared T-cell repertoires from thyroid tissue with T-cell repertoires from blood. After sampling, hyperthyroidism patients received methimazole starting at 30 mg daily, and ophthalmopathy patients received high-dose intravenous methylprednisolone. Libraries were constructed in a second round of multiplex PCR, after which size selection and purification were carried out. Paired-end sequencing of the libraries was performed with 100 bp reads on an Illumina HiSeq2000. SOAPnuke was used to process the raw data, with reads discarded if the reads contained adapters or uncalled bases, had a mean Phred below 15, or lacked an exact constant-primer or identifier match. COPE v1.2.5 was used to merge the high-quality paired reads, and each unique nucleotide sequence was defined as a clonotype. MiTCR v1.1 was used to align the clonotypes against IMGT TRBV, TRBD and TRBJ reference segments. The analysis included only V-J combinations with a frequency above 0.0001, which together covered roughly 99% of the repertoires. The TCS score was defined as the ratio of F50 (clonal expansion) to E x V (chaos), calculated using BLOSUM62-based TCRdist between CDR3 peptides within each V-J. Welch's t-statistics and random forest reduced just over 500 V-J features to 13, which were used in a naive Bayes classifier (R e1071). Sample size was not statistically predetermined, and investigators were not blinded to group allocation. TCR Vbeta CDR3 sequencing of 120 to 150 peripheral blood samples (about 45 ophthalmopathy, approximately 80 hyperthyroidism and roughly 17 progressor patients) is reported in the paper.

The rearrangement joined TRBV10-3 to TRBJ1-1, with 10 bases in between that match TRBD1. The sequencing used peripheral blood mononuclear cells (PBMCs), collected at new diagnosis, from a patient treated with antithyroid drugs. The sequence derives from a man between 25 and 39 years old with Graves disease. Donor details come from another sample of the same person, matched by shared clones. CDR3 reads: CAISPRDRGTNTEAFF. The sequenced DNA: TGTGCCATCAGTCCCCGGGACAGGGGAACGAACACTGAAGCTTTCTTT.